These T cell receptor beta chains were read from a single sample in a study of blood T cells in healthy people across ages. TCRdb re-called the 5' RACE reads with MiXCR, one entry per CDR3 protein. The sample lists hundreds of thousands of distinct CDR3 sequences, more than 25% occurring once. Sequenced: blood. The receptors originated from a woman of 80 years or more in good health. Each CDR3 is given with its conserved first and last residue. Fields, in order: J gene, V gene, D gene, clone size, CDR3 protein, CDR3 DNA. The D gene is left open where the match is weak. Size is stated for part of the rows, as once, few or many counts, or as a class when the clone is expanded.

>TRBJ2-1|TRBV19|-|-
CASSIIFKTGPYNEQFF
TGTGCCAGTAGTATTATTTTCAAGACAGGCCCCTACAATGAGCAGTTCTTC
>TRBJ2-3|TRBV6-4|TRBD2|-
CASSDGGGPPNTQYF
TGTGCCAGCAGTGACGGCGGGGGGCCGCCCAATACGCAGTATTTT
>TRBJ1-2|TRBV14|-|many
CASSLDSDSYGYTF
TGTGCCAGCAGCCTCGATTCGGACAGCTATGGCTACACCTTC
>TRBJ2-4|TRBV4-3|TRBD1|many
CASSQETGVSKNIQYF
TGCGCCAGCAGCCAAGAAACAGGGGTTTCCAAAAACATTCAGTACTTC
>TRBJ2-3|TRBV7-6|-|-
CASSGSRFTDTQYF
TGTGCCAGCTCGGGAAGCCGGTTCACAGATACGCAGTATTTT
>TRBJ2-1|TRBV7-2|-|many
CASSFKAAANEQFF
TGTGCCAGCAGTTTTAAAGCAGCTGCGAATGAGCAGTTCTTC
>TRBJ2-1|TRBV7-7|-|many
CASSLLGDPHEQFF
TGTGCTAGCAGCTTATTAGGTGATCCACATGAGCAGTTCTTC
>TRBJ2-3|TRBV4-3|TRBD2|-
CASSQGTSGPSTDTQYF
TGCGCCAGCAGCCAAGGGACTAGCGGGCCCAGCACAGATACGCAGTATTTT
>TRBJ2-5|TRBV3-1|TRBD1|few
CASSATGGKEFQYF
TGTGCCAGCAGCGCGACAGGGGGGAAAGAGTTCCAGTACTTC
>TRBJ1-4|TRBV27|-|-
CASRRMGSSTNEKLFF
TGTGCCAGCAGGAGAATGGGGAGTTCAACTAATGAAAAACTGTTTTTT
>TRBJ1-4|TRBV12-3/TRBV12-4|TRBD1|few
CASSLGTGDVKLFF
TGTGCCAGCAGTTTAGGGACAGGGGACGTAAAACTGTTTTTT
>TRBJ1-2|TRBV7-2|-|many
CASSLLTGNGYTF
TGTGCCAGCAGCTTACTGACGGGGAATGGCTACACCTTC
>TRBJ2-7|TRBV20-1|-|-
CSARVAGAAGDYEQYF
TGCAGTGCTAGAGTTGCCGGGGCCGCTGGGGACTACGAGCAGTACTTC
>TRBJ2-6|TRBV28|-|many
CASSPSGTGANVLTF
TGTGCCAGCAGTCCCTCGGGGACTGGGGCCAACGTCCTGACTTTC
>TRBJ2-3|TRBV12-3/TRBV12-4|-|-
CASSYYASDTQYF
TGTGCCAGCAGTTACTACGCTTCGGATACGCAGTATTTT
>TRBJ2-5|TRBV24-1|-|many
CATSDARETQYF
TGTGCCACCAGTGATGCACGGGAGACCCAGTACTTC
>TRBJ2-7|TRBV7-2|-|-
CTSSLESAVPEQYF
TGTACCAGCAGCTTAGAGTCGGCAGTTCCCGAGCAGTACTTC
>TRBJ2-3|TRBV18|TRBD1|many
CASSRRTGGTDTQYF
TGTGCCAGCTCACGGAGGACAGGGGGCACAGATACGCAGTATTTT
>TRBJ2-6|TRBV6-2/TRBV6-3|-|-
CASNKVSGANVLTF
TGTGCCAGCAACAAGGTCTCTGGGGCCAACGTCCTGACTTTC
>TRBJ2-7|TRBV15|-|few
CATSRGPAGVSSYEQYF
TGTGCCACCAGCAGAGGCCCTGCAGGGGTAAGCTCCTACGAGCAGTACTTC
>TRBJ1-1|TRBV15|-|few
CATSRESGINTEAFF
TGTGCCACCAGCAGAGAGTCAGGGATTAACACTGAAGCTTTCTTT
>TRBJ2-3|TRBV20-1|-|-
CSVQTGGTQYF
TGCAGTGTCCAGACCGGCGGTACGCAGTATTTT
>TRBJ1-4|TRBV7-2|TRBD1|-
CASSLVEGAGEELFF
TGTGCTAGCAGCTTAGTGGAGGGGGCCGGAGAGGAACTGTTTTTT
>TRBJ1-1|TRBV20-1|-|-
CSAADWATEAFF
TGCAGTGCGGCGGATTGGGCCACTGAAGCTTTCTTT
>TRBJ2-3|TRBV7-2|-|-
CASSLGRSIDTQYF
TGTGCCAGCAGCCTGGGCAGAAGCATAGATACGCAGTATTTT